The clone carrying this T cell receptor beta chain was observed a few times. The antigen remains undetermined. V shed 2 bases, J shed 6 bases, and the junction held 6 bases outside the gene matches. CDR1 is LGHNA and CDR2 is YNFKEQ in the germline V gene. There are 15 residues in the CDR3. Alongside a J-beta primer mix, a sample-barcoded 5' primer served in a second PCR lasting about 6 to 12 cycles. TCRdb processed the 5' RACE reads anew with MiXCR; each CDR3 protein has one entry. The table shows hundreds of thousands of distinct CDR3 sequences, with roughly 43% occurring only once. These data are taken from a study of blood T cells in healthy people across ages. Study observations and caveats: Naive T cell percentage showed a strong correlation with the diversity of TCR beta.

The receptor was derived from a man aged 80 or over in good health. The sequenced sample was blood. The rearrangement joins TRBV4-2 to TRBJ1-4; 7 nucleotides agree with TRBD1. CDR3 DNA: TGTGCCAGCAGCCAACCTGACAGGGATGATGAAAAACTGTTTTTT. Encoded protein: CASSQPDRDDEKLFF.